The T cell receptor (beta chain) described here comes from a study of neurological immune-mediated disorders. The germline V gene encodes CDR1 SGHRS and CDR2 YFSETQ. V was cut by 0 bases and J by 4 bases, with 16 bases left in between. This CDR3 has 16 residues. TCRdb passed the 5' RACE reads through MiXCR, listing each CDR3 protein once. Found here are over 45,000 distinct CDR3 sequences, about 26% of them singletons; the top ten hold roughly 25%. Input material: PBMCs. This sequence originates from a woman in her sixties or seventies in good health. This sequence joins TRBV5-1 and TRBJ2-5; tentative D call: TRBD2 (6 bases). CDR3 in DNA: TGCGCCAGCAGCTTGGCCGGGACCTCGCGGGGAGAGACCCAGTACTTC. Amino acids: CASSLAGTSRGETQYF.